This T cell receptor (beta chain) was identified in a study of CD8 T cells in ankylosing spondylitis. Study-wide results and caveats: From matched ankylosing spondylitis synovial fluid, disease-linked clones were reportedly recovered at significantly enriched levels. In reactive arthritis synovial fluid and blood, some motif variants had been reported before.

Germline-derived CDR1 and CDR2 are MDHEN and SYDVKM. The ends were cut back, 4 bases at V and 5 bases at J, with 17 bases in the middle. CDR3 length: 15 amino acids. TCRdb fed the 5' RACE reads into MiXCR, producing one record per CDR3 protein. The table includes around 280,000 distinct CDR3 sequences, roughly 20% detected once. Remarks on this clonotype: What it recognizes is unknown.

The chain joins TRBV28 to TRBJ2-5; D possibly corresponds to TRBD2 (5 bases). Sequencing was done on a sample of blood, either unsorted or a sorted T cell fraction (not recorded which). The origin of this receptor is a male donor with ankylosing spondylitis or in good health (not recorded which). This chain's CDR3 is CASSWADQRGETQYF. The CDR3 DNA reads TGTGCCAGCAGTTGGGCGGACCAGAGAGGGGAGACCCAGTACTTC.